The text below deals with one T cell receptor beta chain. Which antigen it targets is not known. One base away there is no much larger clone; base qualities are not given. The library was obtained by PCR. For sequencing, an Illumina HiSeq 2500 was employed. To reduce PCR and sequencing biases, unique molecular identifiers were incorporated into the TCR beta cDNA libraries. Some 500,000 cDNA molecules were obtained per 1 to 10 million input T cells, so each molecule approximated one T cell. The same protocol used for the earlier healthy control dataset was applied to prepare and sequence the patient libraries. Within a given batch, samples were prepared together, multiplexed and sequenced on the same HiSeq lane. The study's processing was this. MIGEC handled the raw barcoded reads, throwing out single-read molecular identifier groups before consensus assembly and CDR3 extraction. Clonotype tables were post-analysed with VDJtools, normalizing diversity by down-sampling all datasets to the smallest sample size. In repertoire overlap clustering, CDR3 amino acid sequences, but not nucleotide sequences, were matched to correct batch-related cross-sample contamination. TCRdb redid the processing of the public reads, applying fastp at Q25 and MiXCR, and retained in-frame beta chains. Rows are unified per CDR3 protein, each entry keeping the most common DNA and genes. These V and J calls are TCRdb output, not the study's own analysis. This sample has about 760,000 distinct CDR3 sequences in its table, and roughly 27% of those were observed once. The ten top clones hold around 0.55% of the sample.

The data stem from a study of post-analysis software for immune sequencing data (dated by TCRdb to about 2015). With regard to the full study: Relapsing-remitting, secondary progressive and progressive-relapsing multiple sclerosis were recorded as disease courses, and subtype annotation was lacking for some patients. The patient repertoires were compared against fewer than twelve previously published healthy control repertoires obtained from donors aged about 6 to 26 years. A subset of samples was prepared in parallel using single-end sample barcoding, then pooled and co-amplified after Illumina adapter ligation.

TCR beta repertoires were profiled from peripheral blood of more than ten young patients with multiple sclerosis to demonstrate the VDJtools post-analysis software. The multiple sclerosis patients were children and adolescents between roughly 6 and 16 years of age. Summary of the overall study and its limitations: Strong co-clustering of samples prepared in the same batch was shown by direct clustering with F measure, prompting a batch-effect correction. The control group was slightly older than the multiple sclerosis patient group. About five TRBV segments, including TRBV5-6, TRBV5-1 and TRBV20-1, were significantly more frequent in patients than controls. Compared with controls, multiple sclerosis patients had significantly lower normalized Chao1 diversity, a finding suggesting substantial peripheral T-cell clonal expansion.

Taken from the germline V gene, the CDR1 and CDR2 loops are KGHDR and SFDVKD. The CDR3, cysteine through phenylalanine, is 12 amino acids long. Here the CDR3 DNA is all that survives: 36 bases in frame from base 1. The junction shows trimming of 1 base on V and 11 bases on J, plus 10 bases between the germline ends. The sequence was obtained from a girl aged 10-17 years with multiple sclerosis. The V and J segments used are TRBV24-1 and TRBJ1-1; TRBD1 is perhaps the D gene, given 6 matching bases. Material: blood. The CDR3 is CATSDLRGFAFF. The DNA reads as follows: TGTGCCACCAGTGATTTAAGGGGGTTCGCTTTCTTT.